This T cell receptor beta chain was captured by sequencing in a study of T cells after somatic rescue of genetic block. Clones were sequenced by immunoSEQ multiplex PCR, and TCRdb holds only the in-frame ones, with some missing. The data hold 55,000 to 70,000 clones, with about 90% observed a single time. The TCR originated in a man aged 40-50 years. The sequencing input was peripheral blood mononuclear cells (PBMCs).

CDR3: CASSDLSRANVLTF. CDR3 DNA: TGTGCCAGCAGCGATCTCTCAAGGGCCAACGTCCTGACTTTC. This chain uses TRBV4-2 with TRBJ2-6; no firm D call. The V and J ends lost 5 bases and 5 bases respectively, with 10 bases between them. The germline V gene has CDR1 LGHNA and CDR2 YNFKEQ. The CDR3 covers 14 residues.